Described below is a single T cell receptor (beta chain) sequence and its context. What it binds is not known. The data derive from a study of OX40 agonist ivuxolimab in advanced cancers. Background on the study: Dose-escalation cases comprised hepatocellular carcinoma, melanoma, renal cell or head and neck cancer. Eligibility rules accepted prior anti-PD-1, anti-PD-L1 or anti-CTLA-4 therapy, and around 40% had some. Study-wide findings and caveats: CD4+ and CD8+ blood T cells expanded clonally by week 6 at 0.1 to 3.0 mg/kg.

Measured with immunoSEQ multiplex PCR; TCRdb has only the in-frame clones, and not every one. The table includes about 73,000 clones, roughly nine tenths detected once. The sequence was obtained from an adult with an advanced solid tumor such as melanoma, head and neck, liver or kidney cancer. This specimen consisted of CD4+ or CD8+ T cells sorted from blood, obtained in a trial of the OX40 agonist ivuxolimab.

CDR3 residues: CARGRTGAADTQYF. The CDR3 DNA reads TGTGCTAGGGGACGGACAGGGGCAGCAGATACGCAGTATTTT. This sequence joins TRBV12-5 and TRBJ2-3; TRBD1 aligns across 9 bases. The CDR3 has 14 amino acids. Germline lookup yields CDR1 LGHNT and CDR2 FRNRAP. V was clipped by 9 bases and J by 4 bases; unmatched bases: 8.